This passage covers 15 T cell receptor beta chains from one sample sequenced in a study of OX40 agonist ivuxolimab in advanced cancers. TCRdb's copy holds only in-frame clones and misses some; the assay was immunoSEQ multiplex PCR. The profile shows about 48,000 clones, 70% to 90% of them singletons. Sequenced here: CD4+ or CD8+ T cells sorted from blood, sampled in a trial of the OX40 agonist ivuxolimab. These receptors were taken from an adult with an advanced solid tumor such as melanoma, head and neck, liver or kidney cancer.

J is TRBJ1-1 and V is TRBV28, with TRBD1 matching over 9 bases. The CDR3 runs to 15 residues. CDR1 MDHEN and CDR2 SYDVKM come from the germline V gene. The J segment lost 5 bases and the V segment lost 6 bases, leaving 10 bases of the junction unmatched. Here the CDR3 DNA reads TGTGCCAGCAGCCGACGTACAGGGGGCGTGACTGAAGCTTTCTTT. Translated: CASSRRTGGVTEAFF.

This chain joins TRBV29-1 and TRBJ2-5; D not certain. The ends were cut back, 7 bases at V and 1 base at J, with 7 bases in the middle. The CDR3 totals 11 residues. The germline CDR1 and CDR2 sequences are SQVTM and ANQGSEA. CDR3: CSGRTQETQYF. In nucleotides, the CDR3 is TGCAGCGGACGGACCCAAGAGACCCAGTACTTC. Together with reference TRBV29-1 and TRBJ2-5, the CDR3 gives the full variable domain: SAVISQKPSRDICQRGTSLTIQCQVDSQVTMMFWYRQQPGQSLTLIATANQGSEATYESGFVIDKFPISRPNLTFSTLTVSNMSPEDSSIYLCSGRTQETQYFGPGTRLLVL.

This clone was observed a handful of times. The CDR3 loop reads CASSPNMNTEAFF. CDR3 nucleotide sequence: TGTGCCAGCAGTCCGAACATGAACACTGAAGCTTTCTTT. The chain recombines TRBV28 with TRBJ1-1; D remains ambiguous. V dropped 5 bases and J dropped 0 bases, with 7 bases sitting between them. This CDR3 comprises 13 residues. CDR1 and CDR2 (germline): MDHEN, SYDVKM.

This clone has a single count. V usage is TRBV5-1 and J usage is TRBJ1-1; 7 bases align to TRBD1. Germline trimming cut 4 bases from V and 4 bases from J; bases unmatched to any gene: 7. The CDR3 has 14 residues. Germline CDR1 and CDR2: SGHRS and YFSETQ. The CDR3 DNA follows: TGCGCCAGCAGCCGAGAGGGGGCTGGCACTGAAGCTTTCTTT. Amino acid sequence: CASSREGAGTEAFF.

This chain joins TRBV10-3 and TRBJ1-3; D unresolved. CDR1 is ENHRY, CDR2 SYGVKD, per germline. The CDR3 sequence is 16 residues long. V gave up 6 bases and J gave up 0 bases, with 15 bases separating them. Here the CDR3 DNA reads TGTGCCATCAGCGGCCCGGGCACCCGCTCTGGAAACACCATATATTTT. Translation gives CAISGPGTRSGNTIYF.

V is TRBV19 and J is TRBJ1-1; no definite D call. CDR3 size: 12 residues. In germline, CDR1 is LNHDA, CDR2 SQIVND (reference sequence). V shed 1 base and J shed 6 bases, with 6 bases lying between them. This CDR3 is CASSIGRSEAFF. The CDR3 DNA sequence: TGTGCCAGTAGTATAGGCCGGTCTGAAGCTTTCTTT.

The genes are TRBV5-1 and TRBJ2-2; TRBD1 matches at 9 bases. V dropped 9 bases and J dropped 7; count of bases not matched to a gene: 10. This CDR3 has 14 amino acids. CDR1 SGHRS and CDR2 YFSETQ come from the germline V gene. The CDR3 bases are TGCGCCACCCCCCGGGACAGGGTAGTCGGGGAGCTGTTTTTT. Residues: CATPRDRVVGELFF.

The chain recombines TRBV2 with TRBJ1-5, with D unclear. Trimming took 6 bases from V and 4 from J, leaving 13 bases between them. This CDR3 has 14 amino acids. Germline V gene lookup returns CDR1 SNHLY and CDR2 FYNNEI. The CDR3 coding sequence is TGTGCCAGCAGAGGTTTCTCGGGAAATCAGCCCCAGCATTTT. It translates to CASRGFSGNQPQHF. Full variable domain (remainder filled in from reference TRBV2 and TRBJ1-5): EPEVTQTPSHQVTQMGQEVILRCVPISNHLYFYWYRQILGQKVEFLVSFYNNEISEKSEIFDDQFSVERPDGSNFTLKIRSTKLEDSAMYFCASRGFSGNQPQHFGDGTRLSIL.

The chain has TRBV9 and TRBJ2-3; 7 positions agree with TRBD2. V gave up 6 bases and J gave up 1 base; unmatched junction bases: 8. CDR3 length equals 15 residues. The germline CDR1 and CDR2 sequences are SGDLS and YYNGEE. CDR3 residues: CASKGSGVGTDTQYF. In nucleotides, the CDR3 is TGTGCCAGCAAAGGCAGCGGGGTTGGCACAGATACGCAGTATTTT.

V and J are TRBV10-3 and TRBJ2-3; maybe TRBD1 (6 bases). The length of the CDR3 is 13 residues. Germline lookup yields CDR1 ENHRY and CDR2 SYGVKD. V was clipped by 8 bases and J by 5 bases, with 14 bases between them. The DNA of the CDR3 is TGTGCCATCTCCCCGGCAGGGGAAGATACGCAGTATTTT. Protein sequence: CAISPAGEDTQYF.

This clone was seen once. The J gene is TRBJ2-6, the V gene TRBV18; tentatively, D is TRBD2 (6 bases). The CDR3 runs 18 residues. Deletions cut 2 bases from V and 0 bases from J, with 14 bases between. In germline, CDR1 is KGHSH, CDR2 LQKENI. Written as DNA, the CDR3 is TGTGCCAGCTCACCATTCTGGGGGGAACGCTCTGGGGCCAACGTCCTGACTTTC. This codes for CASSPFWGERSGANVLTF. Full variable domain (remainder filled in from reference TRBV18 and TRBJ2-6): NAGVMQNPRHLVRRRGQEARLRCSPMKGHSHVYWYRQLPEEGLKFMVYLQKENIIDESGMPKERFSAEFPKEGPSILRIQQVVRGDSAAYFCASSPFWGERSGANVLTFGAGSRLTVL.

This chain uses TRBV7-9 with TRBJ2-2; D call uncertain. CDR1 and CDR2 (germline): SEHNR, FQNEAQ (reference sequence). The CDR3 is made up of 12 amino acids. V was clipped by 3 bases and J by 3 bases, with 2 bases between them. This CDR3 reads CASSFYTGELFF. CDR3 nucleotide sequence: TGTGCCAGCAGCTTTTACACCGGGGAGCTGTTTTTT.

This clone showed up just a few times. This sequence joins TRBV27 and TRBJ2-7; 7 nucleotides match TRBD2. Germline lookup yields CDR1 MNHEY and CDR2 SMNVEV (reference sequence). The CDR3 runs to 13 residues. The J segment lost 4 bases and the V segment lost 7 bases, leaving 7 bases of the junction unmatched. The CDR3 nucleotides are TGTGCCAGCACGGCGGGAGTTTGGTACGAGCAGTACTTC. Translated, it gives CASTAGVWYEQYF.

The J gene is TRBJ2-7, the V gene TRBV6-5, with D tentatively TRBD2 (5 bases). V lost 6 bases and J 6 bases, leaving 15 bases between the germline ends. This CDR3 has 13 amino acids. CDR1 and CDR2 from the germline V gene are MNHEY and SVGAGI. CDR3 coding DNA: TGTGCCAGCAGACGCCCCGGGAATCCCGAGCAGTACTTC. Translated: CASRRPGNPEQYF.

The gene calls are TRBV9 and TRBJ2-5; unclear D gene. Germline lookup yields CDR1 SGDLS and CDR2 YYNGEE. The CDR3 length is 14 residues. With 4 bases removed from V and 4 bases from J, the gap between germline ends came to 14 bases. The CDR3 sequence is CASSLHSSTETQYF. As DNA, the CDR3 is TGTGCCAGCAGCCTCCATAGCAGCACAGAGACCCAGTACTTC.